Below, one T cell receptor (beta chain) is given with its context. The antigen remains undetermined. cDNA serving as the sequencing template came from extracted, reverse transcribed RNA. The data were produced by immunoSEQ multiplex PCR, yet TCRdb's version contains in-frame clones alone and is incomplete. Of over 95,000 clones in the sample, about 40% were seen once. Those with alopecia areata gave lesional scalp punch biopsies and peripheral blood. PBMCs provided sorted CD4+ and CD8+ T cells. V gave up 2 bases and J gave up 6 bases, with 16 bases separating them. The CDR3 is 16 residues long. Germline V gene lookup returns CDR1 SGHAT and CDR2 FQNNGV. This entry is derived from a study of CD8+ T cells in alopecia areata. Regarding the study as a whole: Between patients, shared TCR sequences were less clear than in mice. This was possibly due in part to HLA diversity in the patient population.

This TCR came from a human donor with alopecia areata. J is TRBJ2-2 and V is TRBV11-2, with D perhaps matching TRBD2 (6 bases). Specimen: CD4+ T cells sorted from blood. The CDR3: CASSLSRGDGPGELFF. CDR3 DNA: TGTGCCAGCAGCTTATCGCGGGGAGACGGTCCCGGGGAGCTGTTTTTT. Together with reference TRBV11-2 and TRBJ2-2, the CDR3 gives the full variable domain: EAGVAQSPRYKIIEKRQSVAFWCNPISGHATLYWYQQILGQGPKLLIQFQNNGVVDDSQLPKDRFSAERLKGVDSTLKIQPAKLEDSAVYLCASSLSRGDGPGELFFGEGSRLTVL.